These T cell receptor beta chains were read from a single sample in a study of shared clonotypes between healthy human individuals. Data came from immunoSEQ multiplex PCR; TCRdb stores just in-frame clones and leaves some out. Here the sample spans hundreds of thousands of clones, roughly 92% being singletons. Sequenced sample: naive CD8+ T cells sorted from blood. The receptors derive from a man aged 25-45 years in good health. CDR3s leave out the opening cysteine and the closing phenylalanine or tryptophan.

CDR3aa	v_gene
GATDTQY	TRBV29-1
ASNPSRGEELF	TRBV7-9
ASGLVGENNEQF	TRBV12-5
ASSYRGGGYNEQF	TRBV4-1
ASSVEGALDEQY	TRBV9
ASSFASGEWDEQF	TRBV7-8
ASSRQGVYNEQF	TRBV6-5
ASSVGGEQF	TRBV5-6
ASSLGTSGSPYEQY	TRBV9
ASSPGTGTYEQY	TRBV7-9
ASSKDRATEAF	TRBV5-1
ASSNPPETQY	TRBV7-2
ASSLSGRAYEQY	TRBV28
ASSFNRRQLQETQY	TRBV7-6
ASEPWPDRVGLDTQY	TRBV11-2
AWSAWTSGLRSSYNEQF	TRBV30
ASSLAFATSSTNEKLF	TRBV7-9
ASSFGGIYNEQF	TRBV27
ASSPGTVDEQF	TRBV7-7
ASSYSGNEQF	TRBV6-6
AWSSGVAGELF	TRBV30
ASSTPIRGTNTGELF	TRBV9